The 28 T cell receptor beta chains presented below share a single source sample, sequenced in a study of CD8 T cells in ankylosing spondylitis. One entry per CDR3 protein, called by TCRdb with MiXCR from the 5' RACE reads. This sample has a few hundred thousand distinct CDR3 sequences; roughly 10% occur once, and the top ten carry 6.8%. Input material: blood, either unsorted or a sorted T cell fraction (not recorded which). These receptors were taken from a male donor with ankylosing spondylitis or in good health (not recorded which).

In this sample, this clonotype turned up many times. This chain links TRBV2 with TRBJ2-1, with TRBD1 identical over 7 bases. The germline V gene encodes CDR1 SNHLY and CDR2 FYNNEI. This CDR3 has 15 residues. V lost 4 bases, J lost 6 bases, and 9 bases stayed unmatched. DNA of the CDR3: TGTGCCAGCAGTGGAGGACAGGCGAATCTCAATGAGCAGTTCTTC. Protein product: CASSGGQANLNEQFF.

This clonotype was counted only a few times. V and J are TRBV4-1 and TRBJ2-7; D may be TRBD2 (6 bases). With 4 bases removed from V and 4 bases from J, the gap between germline ends came to 23 bases. CDR1 and CDR2 from the germline V gene are MGHRA and YSYEKL. The CDR3 loop spans 17 amino acids. The CDR3 DNA is TGCGCCAGCAGCCCCCTATTCGGAGGGACCGGCGGGTACGAGCAGTACTTC. Amino acid sequence: CASSPLFGGTGGYEQYF.

This clonotype was counted between two and nine times. The chain employs TRBV7-7 and TRBJ2-5; no clear D gene. This CDR3 is 13 amino acids long. Per the germline V gene, CDR1 is SSHAT and CDR2 is FNYEAQ (reference sequence). Trimming stripped 1 base from V and 5 bases from J, with 8 bases between. Here the CDR3 DNA reads TGTGCCAGCAGCTTAGGGCTTCGGGAGACCCAGTACTTC. This gives the protein CASSLGLRETQYF.

A note on this clonotype: This sequence may be a read error, since a much larger clone differs from it by one base. CDR3 nucleotides: TGTGCCAACAGTACGACCGGGGGGCCAGATACGCAGTATTTT. It codes for CANSTTGGPDTQYF. The chain is built from TRBV12-3 or TRBV12-4 and TRBJ2-3; tentatively, D is TRBD2 (7 bases). This CDR3 has 14 amino acids.

The V call is TRBV28, the J call TRBJ2-5; D unclear. V was cut by 6 bases and J by 5 bases, with 10 bases left in between. CDR1 is MDHEN, CDR2 SYDVKM, per germline. The CDR3 spans 12 residues. CDR3 sequence: CASRSGRETQYF. Here the CDR3 DNA reads TGTGCCAGCAGATCCGGACGGGAGACCCAGTACTTC.

This clonotype was detected many times. J is TRBJ2-1 and V is TRBV7-2; possible D gene TRBD2, 6 bases. This CDR3 is 13 amino acids long. Deletions cut 7 bases from V and 4 bases from J, with 11 bases between. Germline lookup yields CDR1 SGHTA and CDR2 FQGNSA. The CDR3, as DNA: TGTGCCAGCAATGCGGGGACTTACAATGAGCAGTTCTTC. It translates to CASNAGTYNEQFF.

In this sample, this clonotype turned up a few times. J is TRBJ1-4 and V is TRBV6-2 or TRBV6-3; D remains unclear. The germline V gene encodes CDR1 MNHEY and CDR2 SVGEGT. The CDR3 contains 12 residues. V was shortened by 5 bases and J by 5 bases, with 6 bases between the two germline ends. The chain's CDR3 is CASSQSNEKLFF. DNA for the CDR3: TGTGCCAGCAGTCAATCCAATGAAAAACTGTTTTTT.

At least ten counts were recorded for this clonotype. This sequence joins TRBV15 and TRBJ2-7; D gene unclear. V lost 1 base and J 0 bases, leaving 10 bases between the germline ends. Germline V gene data show CDR1 as LNHNV and CDR2 as YYDKDF (reference sequence). This CDR3 region has 15 residues. This CDR3 is CATSRGGHFSYEQYF. The CDR3 DNA sequence: TGTGCCACCAGCAGAGGTGGGCACTTCTCCTACGAGCAGTACTTC.

J is TRBJ2-7 and V is TRBV12-3 or TRBV12-4; possible D gene TRBD2, 5 bases. Trimming removed 7 bases from V and 0 bases from J, with 13 bases in between. The CDR3 consists of 14 residues. DNA for the CDR3: TGTGCCAGCACCCAGGAGGAGGACTCCTACGAGCAGTACTTC. It specifies CASTQEEDSYEQYF.

In its sample, this clonotype was seen many times. This chain links TRBV20-1 with TRBJ2-5, with 11 bases that match TRBD2. The V gene's germline CDR1 is DFQATT and CDR2 SNEGSKA (reference sequence). With 6 bases clipped from V and 5 bases from J, the junction kept 11 bases outside the gene matches. The CDR3 totals 15 residues. CDR3: CSALTSGAVAETQYF. CDR3 bases: TGCAGTGCCCTGACTAGCGGGGCGGTTGCGGAGACCCAGTACTTC.

The chain combines TRBV7-9 with TRBJ1-1; 7 bases map to TRBD1. From germline, CDR1 is SEHNR and CDR2 FQNEAQ (reference sequence). The length of the CDR3 is 12 residues. Trimming cost V 8 bases and J 6 bases; bases outside gene matches: 6. CDR3 nucleotide sequence: TGTGCCAGCGACAGGGCGATACCTGAAGCTTTCTTT. Translation gives CASDRAIPEAFF.

The chain joins TRBV7-9 to TRBJ2-6; 7 bases fit TRBD1. Germline CDR1 and CDR2: SEHNR and FQNEAQ (reference sequence). This CDR3 has 15 amino acids. Losses at the gene ends were 5 bases for V and 5 bases for J; bases not matched to a gene: 6. Here the CDR3 DNA reads TGTGCCAGCAGCCGAGGGGGCTCGAGGGCCAACGTCCTGACTTTC. Protein: CASSRGGSRANVLTF.

This clonotype was counted many times. The rearrangement links TRBV6-5 to TRBJ1-6; 8 nucleotides match TRBD1. Trimming removed 0 bases from V and 8 bases from J; junction bases left unmatched: 3. Germline V gives CDR1 MNHEY, CDR2 SVGAGI. The CDR3 sequence is 15 residues long. CDR3 protein: CASSYSDRVDSPLHF. The CDR3 region has the DNA TGTGCCAGCAGTTACTCGGACAGGGTTGATTCACCCCTCCACTTT.

This clonotype was seen many times. V is TRBV4-1 and J is TRBJ2-3; the match to TRBD2 covers 12 bases. The CDR3 extends over 16 amino acids. The trim removed 1 base at V and 4 bases at J, leaving 3 bases unmatched. Looked up from germline, CDR1 is MGHRA and CDR2 is YSYEKL. As DNA, the CDR3 is TGCGCCAGCAGCCAAGGGACTAGCGGGGCCTCAGATACGCAGTATTTT. This translates into CASSQGTSGASDTQYF.

This clonotype was observed a handful of times. This chain connects TRBV2 to TRBJ1-1; 8 bases map to TRBD1. Trimming took 8 bases from V and 1 from J; bases not matched to a gene: 6. There are 14 residues in the CDR3. The germline CDR1 and CDR2 sequences are SNHLY and FYNNEI. In nucleotides, the CDR3 is TGTGCCAGCCAGCCAGGGGGCAGGAACACTGAAGCTTTCTTT. Its protein product is CASQPGGRNTEAFF.

Ten or more counts support this clonotype. This chain's CDR3 is CASEGTVDTQYF. CDR3 nucleotides: TGTGCCAGTGAGGGTACCGTAGATACGCAGTATTTT. This chain links TRBV6-2 or TRBV6-3 with TRBJ2-3; possibly TRBD2 for D (5 bases). V lost 9 bases and J lost 5, with 12 bases in between. The CDR3 consists of 12 residues. The germline CDR1 and CDR2 sequences are MNHEY and SVGEGT.

This clonotype occurred many times. This chain connects TRBV20-1 to TRBJ2-7, with D perhaps TRBD1 (6 bases). Germline lookup yields CDR1 DFQATT and CDR2 SNEGSKA (reference sequence). Deletions cut 1 base from V and 5 bases from J, with 18 bases between. The length of the CDR3 is 15 residues. The CDR3 spells CSARVPGQRLDEQYF. The CDR3 nucleotides are TGCAGTGCTAGAGTCCCGGGACAAAGGTTGGACGAGCAGTACTTC.

The chain carries TRBV3-1 and TRBJ2-1, with D perhaps given as TRBD1 or TRBD2 (7 bases each). CDR1 and CDR2 from the germline V gene are LGHDT and YNNKEL (reference sequence). V lost 4 bases, J lost 9 bases, and 22 bases lay in between. This CDR3 region has 16 residues. The CDR3 bases are TGTGCCAGCAGCCCCCGGGACTATCGATCAGGGGGTGAGCAGTTCTTC. This codes for CASSPRDYRSGGEQFF.

This chain links TRBV7-8 with TRBJ2-5; the D call may be TRBD1 or TRBD2 (5 bases each). CDR3 length equals 11 residues. V was shortened by 5 bases and J by 9 bases, with 10 bases between the two germline ends. CDR1 and CDR2 (germline): SGHVS, FQNEAQ. The CDR3 DNA is TGTGCCAGCAGCACCAGGGAGCCCCAGTACTTC. Residues: CASSTREPQYF.

In its sample, this clonotype was seen a few times. The V gene is TRBV2, the J gene TRBJ2-2; no definite D call. V lost 7 bases and J lost 3, with 12 bases in between. The CDR3 totals 14 residues. Germline values: CDR1 SNHLY, CDR2 FYNNEI. CDR3 region: CASTETRHTGELFF. The CDR3 DNA reads TGTGCCAGCACAGAGACGAGGCACACCGGGGAGCTGTTTTTT.

This clonotype was recorded at least ten times. The V call is TRBV6-6, the J call TRBJ2-5; no clear D gene. Per germline, CDR1 MNHNY and CDR2 SVGAGI (reference sequence). The CDR3 consists of 12 residues. The V gene lost 0 bases and the J gene lost 5 bases, with 4 bases spanning the gap. The CDR3 protein is CASSYSGETQYF. In DNA, the CDR3 is TGTGCCAGCAGTTACTCGGGGGAGACCCAGTACTTC.

On this clonotype itself: One end of the junction varies from germline; a read error may be responsible. V and J are TRBV5-1 and TRBJ1-1; no firm D call. Germline values: CDR1 SGHRS, CDR2 YFSETQ. The CDR3 covers 14 residues. The CDR3 is CASSFDGRNTAAFF. The CDR3 DNA follows: TGCGCCAGCAGCTTTGACGGGCGGAACACTGCAGCTTTCTTT.

By sample fraction, this clonotype is medium-sized. J is TRBJ1-1 and V is TRBV7-6; D is possibly TRBD1 (6 bases). With 2 bases removed from V and 5 bases from J, the gap between germline ends came to 21 bases. This CDR3 spans 17 amino acids. Per germline, CDR1 SGHVS and CDR2 FNYEAQ. Here the CDR3 DNA reads TGTGCCAGCAGCTTACACCCCCAGGGGAGTGCGAGAACTGAAGCTTTCTTT. This codes for CASSLHPQGSARTEAFF.

This rearrangement joins TRBV5-4 to TRBJ2-7; 14 bases line up with TRBD2. J lost 3 bases, V lost 3 bases, and 8 bases had no gene match. The CDR3 consists of 17 residues. Germline-derived CDR1 and CDR2 are SGHNT and YYREEE (reference sequence). CDR3 in DNA: TGTGCCAGCAGCTCGCAGACTAGCGGGAGGGTCCACTACGAGCAGTACTTC. It is translated as CASSSQTSGRVHYEQYF.

This clonotype was seen ten or more times. CDR3 region: CSAGQGYNEQFF. The CDR3 DNA reads TGCAGCGCCGGACAGGGATACAATGAGCAGTTCTTC. This chain uses TRBV29-1 with TRBJ2-1; TRBD1 agrees at 8 bases. The CDR3 is 12 residues long. Germline V lookup: CDR1 SQVTM, CDR2 ANQGSEA. After removal of 7 bases from V and 4 bases from J, the junction contained 3 bases not matched to a gene.

This chain uses TRBV5-1 with TRBJ2-2; a weak D match, TRBD1 (6 bases). The CDR3 has 14 residues. V lost 0 bases, J lost 6 bases, and 9 bases lay in between. Germline V gives CDR1 SGHRS, CDR2 YFSETQ. CDR3: CASSLGQESGELFF. The CDR3 DNA reads TGCGCCAGCAGCTTGGGACAGGAGTCCGGGGAGCTGTTTTTT.

The rearrangement joins TRBV11-2 to TRBJ1-3, with unresolved D. The CDR3 spans 16 residues. Germline lookup yields CDR1 SGHAT and CDR2 FQNNGV. V gave up 7 bases and J gave up 0 bases, with 16 bases separating them. This CDR3 reads CASTPTGRGSGNTIYF. The CDR3 DNA is TGTGCCAGCACCCCTACCGGCCGAGGCTCTGGAAACACCATATATTTT.

The chain links TRBV6-1 to TRBJ2-7; D possibly corresponds to TRBD1 (6 bases). The V gene's germline CDR1 is MNHNS and CDR2 SASEGT. This CDR3 is 15 amino acids long. Trimming removed 1 base at V and 0 bases at J, with 10 bases between. The CDR3 bases are TGTGCCAGCAGTGAAGAGGGGGTAACCTCCTACGAGCAGTACTTC. Encoded protein: CASSEEGVTSYEQYF.